The entry below describes one T cell receptor (beta chain). The antigen is undetermined. This sample is part of a study of cytomegalovirus exposure and HLA in healthy donors. General study points: Rarity marked most TCR sequences, yet some public TCRs occurred in many donors.

PCR involved 60 Vbeta and 13 Jbeta primers. Using immunoSEQ multiplex PCR, the repertoire was profiled, and TCRdb retains in-frame clones only, with some absent. The sample lists tens of thousands of clones, around three quarters occurring once. CDR3 length: 13 amino acids. Germline CDR1 is GTSNPN and CDR2 is SVGIG (reference sequence). The V end lost 3 bases, the J end lost 6 bases, and 12 bases lay between the germline ends. Sequencing input: PBMCs. The rearrangement links TRBV30 to TRBJ1-3; a weak D match, TRBD1 (6 bases). The receptor was isolated from a woman between 45 and 60 years old in good health and CMV-seropositive. CDR3 nucleotides: TGTGCCTGGAGGTTCGGACAGAAAAACACCATATATTTT. Its translation is CAWRFGQKNTIYF.